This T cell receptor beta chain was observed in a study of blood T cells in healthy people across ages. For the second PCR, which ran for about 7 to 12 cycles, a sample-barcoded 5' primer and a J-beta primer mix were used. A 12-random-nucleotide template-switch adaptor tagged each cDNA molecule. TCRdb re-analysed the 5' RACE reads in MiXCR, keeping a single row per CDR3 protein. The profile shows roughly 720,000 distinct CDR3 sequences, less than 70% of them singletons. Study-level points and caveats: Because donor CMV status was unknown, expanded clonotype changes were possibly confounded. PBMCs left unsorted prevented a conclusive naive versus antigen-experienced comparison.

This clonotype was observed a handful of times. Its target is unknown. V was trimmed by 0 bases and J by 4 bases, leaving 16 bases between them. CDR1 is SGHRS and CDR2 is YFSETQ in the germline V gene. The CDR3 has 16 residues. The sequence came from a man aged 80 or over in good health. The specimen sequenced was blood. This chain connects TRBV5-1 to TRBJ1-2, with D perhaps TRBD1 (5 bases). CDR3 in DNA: TGCGCCAGCAGCTTGGACCCCGGGACGCTCGGCTATGGCTACACCTTC. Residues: CASSLDPGTLGYGYTF.